The 31 T cell receptor beta chains in this list originate from one sample, sequenced in a study of blood T cell repertoires in COVID-19. Sequencing used immunoSEQ multiplex PCR; TCRdb keeps in-frame clones, though not all of them. The sample records 130,000 to 150,000 clones, around 90% being singletons. Sequenced sample: peripheral blood. These TCRs come from a woman aged 45-59 years with acute or convalescent COVID-19.

The V and J genes are TRBV7-9 and TRBJ1-4, with 11 nucleotides matching TRBD1. V lost 7 bases and J lost 7; bases outside the gene matches: 5. The germline V gene has CDR1 SEHNR and CDR2 FQNEAQ (reference sequence). The CDR3 loop spans 14 amino acids. The CDR3 region has the DNA TGTGCCAGCACCCATGGGACAGGGGGTGAAAAACTGTTTTTT. Amino acid sequence: CASTHGTGGEKLFF.

CDR3 loop: CASSVGGRTGELFF. The CDR3 nucleotides read TGTGCCAGCAGCGTAGGGGGCCGGACCGGGGAGCTGTTTTTT. The gene calls are TRBV9 and TRBJ2-2, with D perhaps matching TRBD1 (5 bases). V was clipped by 0 bases and J by 5 bases, with 8 bases between them. CDR3 length: 14 amino acids. Germline CDR1 and CDR2: SGDLS and YYNGEE.

Notes on this clone: Other nucleotide sequences in the sample specify the same CDR3. The chain carries TRBV20-1 and TRBJ2-7, with D hard to call. Germline V gives CDR1 DFQATT, CDR2 SNEGSKA (reference sequence). V shed 1 base and J shed 3 bases, with 4 bases lying between them. There are 11 residues in the CDR3. CDR3 DNA sequence: TGCAGTGCTAGAGTTAGCTACGAGCAGTACTTC. It is translated as CSARVSYEQYF.

This chain links TRBV18 with TRBJ2-6, with no clear D. Germline CDR1 is KGHSH and CDR2 is LQKENI. V gave up 3 bases and J gave up 0 bases, with 9 bases separating them. This CDR3 is built from 16 residues. The CDR3 here is CASSPLADSGANVLTF. In nucleotides, the CDR3 is TGTGCCAGCTCACCCCTTGCGGACTCTGGGGCCAACGTCCTGACTTTC.

The chain couples TRBV11-3 to TRBJ2-1; D is perhaps TRBD2 (6 bases). CDR1 is SGHNT and CDR2 is YENEEA in the germline V gene. Trimming cost V 5 bases and J 8 bases, with 19 bases left between them. The CDR3 consists of 15 residues. CDR3 nucleotides: TGTGCCAGCAGCGCCCGGGACTCACCTTCCGATGAGCAGTTCTTC. Its protein is CASSARDSPSDEQFF. Drawing the rest from reference TRBV11-3 and TRBJ2-1, the complete variable domain is EAGVVQSPRYKIIEKKQPVAFWCNPISGHNTLYWYLQNLGQGPELLIRYENEEAVDDSQLPKDRFSAERLKGVDSTLKIQPAELGDSAVYLCASSARDSPSDEQFFGPGTRLTVL.

This chain connects TRBV24-1 to TRBJ2-5; 9 nucleotides align to TRBD1. The J segment lost 2 bases and the V segment lost 7 bases, leaving 4 bases of the junction unmatched. Germline CDR1 and CDR2: KGHDR and SFDVKD. The CDR3 is made up of 14 amino acids. Here the CDR3 reads CATSGTGIQETQYF. As DNA, the CDR3 is TGTGCCACCAGCGGGACAGGGATACAAGAGACCCAGTACTTC.

The chain's CDR3 is CASSSNAGRGHEQYF. DNA of the CDR3: TGCGCCAGCAGCTCGAACGCTGGCAGGGGGCACGAGCAGTACTTC. The V gene is TRBV5-1, the J gene TRBJ2-7; 8 bases are a match to TRBD1. The trim removed 3 bases at V and 5 bases at J, leaving 10 bases unmatched. The CDR3 covers 15 residues. CDR1 and CDR2 (germline): SGHRS, YFSETQ.

The genes are TRBV3-1 (or the pseudogene TRBV3-2) and TRBJ1-2; D uncertain. The V end lost 3 bases, the J end lost 4 bases, and 12 bases lay between the germline ends. The CDR3 consists of 14 residues. Germline CDR1 is LGHDT and CDR2 is YNNKEL (reference sequence). The CDR3 DNA is TGTGCCAGCAGCCAGGGAGGGATCTTCTATGGCTACACCTTC. Its protein product is CASSQGGIFYGYTF.

V is TRBV15 and J is TRBJ2-7; D possibly corresponds to TRBD1 (6 bases). This CDR3 has 13 residues. The V gene lost 4 bases and the J gene lost 2 bases, with 9 bases spanning the gap. Germline V gene sequence: CDR1 LNHNV, CDR2 YYDKDF (reference sequence). CDR3 nucleotides: TGTGCCACCAGCACAGGGGTAGCCTACGAGCAGTACTTC. It codes for CATSTGVAYEQYF.

The CDR3 DNA reads as TGCAGCGTAGAAAAGGTACAGGGGACAGATACGCAGTATTTT. Amino acid sequence: CSVEKVQGTDTQYF. The rearrangement uses TRBV29-1 and TRBJ2-3; 7 bases align to TRBD1. With 6 bases clipped from V and 3 bases from J, the junction kept 9 bases outside the gene matches. The CDR3 totals 14 residues. Germline V gives CDR1 SQVTM, CDR2 ANQGSEA.

This clone was found a few times. The rearrangement uses TRBV7-9 and TRBJ1-1; no firm D call. Looked up from germline, CDR1 is SEHNR and CDR2 is FQNEAQ (reference sequence). The CDR3 is made up of 15 amino acids. With 5 bases removed from V and 1 base from J, the gap between germline ends came to 14 bases. The CDR3 is CASSPRGPSNTEAFF. Here the CDR3 DNA reads TGTGCCAGCAGCCCCCGCGGCCCATCGAACACTGAAGCTTTCTTT. Complete variable domain (other parts from reference TRBV7-9 and TRBJ1-1): DTGVSQNPRHKITKRGQNVTFRCDPISEHNRLYWYRQTLGQGPEFLTYFQNEAQLEKSRLLSDRFSAERPKGSFSTLEIQRTEQGDSAMYLCASSPRGPSNTEAFFGQGTRLTVV.

This clone has a handful of counts. V is TRBV5-4 and J is TRBJ1-6; no clear D gene. Trimming shortened V by 4 bases and J by 7 bases, and 15 bases separated the two germline ends. The germline V gene encodes CDR1 SGHNT and CDR2 YYREEE (reference sequence). The CDR3 loop spans 15 amino acids. CDR3 coding DNA: TGTGCCAGCAGCAATGTACCCGGCGGAAATTCACCCCTCCACTTT. This encodes CASSNVPGGNSPLHF. Complete variable domain (other parts from reference TRBV5-4 and TRBJ1-6): ETGVTQSPTHLIKTRGQQVTLRCSSQSGHNTVSWYQQALGQGPQFIFQYYREEENGRGNFPPRFSGLQFPNYSSELNVNALELDDSALYLCASSNVPGGNSPLHFGNGTRLTVT.

This sequence joins TRBV6-5 and TRBJ1-2; D may be TRBD1 (5 bases). The CDR3 loop spans 13 amino acids. The germline CDR1 and CDR2 sequences are MNHEY and SVGAGI. Trimming removed 6 bases from V and 3 bases from J, with 11 bases in between. The CDR3 is CASSLQGDYGYTF. CDR3 DNA: TGTGCCAGCAGCCTCCAGGGTGACTATGGCTACACCTTC.

The chain has TRBV15 and TRBJ2-3; maybe TRBD1 (6 bases). There are 15 residues in the CDR3. Germline loops: CDR1 LNHNV, CDR2 YYDKDF (reference sequence). The V end lost 1 base, the J end lost 0 bases, and 8 bases lay between the germline ends. The CDR3 region is CATSRVRGSTDTQYF. The CDR3 bases are TGTGCCACCAGCAGAGTCAGGGGAAGCACAGATACGCAGTATTTT.

This chain links TRBV5-1 with TRBJ1-2, with 8 bases aligning to TRBD1. Germline values: CDR1 SGHRS, CDR2 YFSETQ. The CDR3 spans 16 residues. V was clipped by 0 bases and J by 5 bases; unmatched bases: 9. The CDR3 DNA reads as TGCGCCAGCAGCTTGGACCCCTTCCAGGGGGCATATGGCTACACCTTC. This sequence encodes CASSLDPFQGAYGYTF.

This sequence joins TRBV29-1 and TRBJ1-5; tentative D call: TRBD1 (6 bases). With 4 bases removed from V and 0 bases from J, the gap between germline ends came to 19 bases. The CDR3 consists of 17 residues. The germline V gene encodes CDR1 SQVTM and CDR2 ANQGSEA. CDR3 in DNA: TGCAGCGTTGCCTTTTCGCAGGGGATCTCTAGCAATCAGCCCCAGCATTTT. Protein: CSVAFSQGISSNQPQHF.

This rearrangement joins TRBV10-1 to TRBJ2-1; 13 bases match TRBD2. The ends lost 5 bases at V and 9 bases at J; junction bases unmatched: 7. The CDR3 is 15 amino acids. Per the germline V gene, CDR1 is WNHNN and CDR2 is SYGVQD (reference sequence). The CDR3 nucleotides read TGCGCCAGCAGTCTTCGGACTAGCGGGAGTAGTGAGCAGTTCTTC. Translating gives CASSLRTSGSSEQFF.

The chain has TRBV7-8 and TRBJ2-5; TRBD2 matches 9 bases. Germline loops: CDR1 SGHVS, CDR2 FQNEAQ. This CDR3 comprises 15 residues. V lost 3 bases, J lost 0 bases, and 2 bases stayed unmatched. The CDR3 bases are TGTGCCAGCAGCTTGAGCGGGAGGTACCAAGAGACCCAGTACTTC. Protein: CASSLSGRYQETQYF.

This sequence joins TRBV19 and TRBJ1-5; D is perhaps TRBD1 (5 bases). V gave up 7 bases and J gave up 6 bases, with 13 bases separating them. This CDR3 has 13 amino acids. CDR1 is LNHDA, CDR2 SQIVND, per germline (reference sequence). The CDR3 DNA follows: TGTGCCAGTAACCAGGGTATAATTCAGCCCCAGCATTTT. Protein: CASNQGIIQPQHF. Supplemented by reference TRBV19 and TRBJ1-5, the full variable domain reads DGGITQSPKYLFRKEGQNVTLSCEQNLNHDAMYWYRQDPGQGLRLIYYSQIVNDFQKGDIAEGYSVSREKKESFPLTVTSAQKNPTAFYLCASNQGIIQPQHFGDGTRLSIL.

The CDR3, as DNA: TGTGCCAGCAGCTGGGGGGGGAATGAGCAGTTCTTC. As protein: CASSWGGNEQFF. The rearrangement joins TRBV2 to TRBJ2-1; TRBD2 matches 7 bases. CDR1 is SNHLY and CDR2 is FYNNEI in the germline V gene. CDR3 size: 12 residues. The ends lost 6 bases at V and 7 bases at J; junction bases unmatched: 3.

The rearrangement uses TRBV28 and TRBJ2-7, with TRBD1 matching 8 bases. This CDR3 is built from 14 residues. The J segment lost 6 bases and the V segment lost 1 base, leaving 5 bases of the junction unmatched. Germline V CDR1 and CDR2: MDHEN, SYDVKM. Here the CDR3 DNA reads TGTGCCAGCAGTTTATTGGCAGGGGGCGGCGAGCAGTACTTC. It encodes CASSLLAGGGEQYF. The variable domain in full, completed from reference TRBV28 and TRBJ2-7, reads DVKVTQSSRYLVKRTGEKVFLECVQDMDHENMFWYRQDPGLGLRLIYFSYDVKMKEKGDIPEGYSVSREKKERFSLILESASTNQTSMYLCASSLLAGGGEQYFGPGTRLTVT.

The genes are TRBV5-1 and TRBJ1-1; D is perhaps TRBD1 (5 bases). The ends were cut back, 0 bases at V and 6 bases at J, with 12 bases in the middle. Germline assignment: CDR1 SGHRS and CDR2 YFSETQ. CDR3 size: 14 residues. For the CDR3, the DNA is TGCGCCAGCAGCTTGGACCCAGGGTACCCTGAAGCTTTCTTT. This encodes CASSLDPGYPEAFF.

The chain uses TRBV7-3 and TRBJ2-3; D unclear. The CDR3 loop spans 14 amino acids. Germline CDR1 reads SGHTA; CDR2 reads FQGTGA. The germline V and J ends were trimmed by 3 bases and 0 bases, with 7 bases remaining between them. CDR3 sequence reads: CASSLQSSTDTQYF. The CDR3 nucleotides are TGTGCCAGCAGCTTGCAGTCGAGCACAGATACGCAGTATTTT.

This sequence joins TRBV28 and TRBJ1-5, with D tentatively TRBD1 (5 bases). Germline values: CDR1 MDHEN, CDR2 SYDVKM. This CDR3 region has 14 residues. The V gene lost 4 bases and the J gene lost 6 bases, with 13 bases spanning the gap. The CDR3 coding sequence is TGTGCCAGCAGTTCTGCTGGGGGAGGTCAGCCCCAGCATTTT. Residues: CASSSAGGGQPQHF.

The gene calls are TRBV5-8 and TRBJ1-1; unclear D gene. V lost 2 bases to trimming and J lost 8 bases, with 13 bases between them. The CDR3 totals 13 residues. CDR1 SGHTS and CDR2 YDEGEE come from the germline V gene. The CDR3 sequence: CASSLIGESEAFF. In nucleotides, the CDR3 is TGTGCCAGCAGCTTAATCGGGGAATCAGAAGCTTTCTTT.

This rearrangement joins TRBV19 to TRBJ2-5, with 7 bases identical to TRBD1. Germline CDR1 LNHDA, CDR2 SQIVND (reference sequence). The V segment lost 6 bases and the J segment 3 bases; nucleotides outside the gene matches: 7. There are 14 residues in the CDR3. The CDR3 DNA reads as TGTGCCAGTAGCAGAGGGACAGCAGAAGAGACCCAGTACTTC. Amino acids: CASSRGTAEETQYF.

Turning to this clone: The DNA is omitted, as the CDR3 cannot be located on it reliably, and the CDR3 follows TCRdb's listing. The chain employs TRBV11-3 and TRBJ2-1; TRBD2, the D gene given by the table, was not confirmed from the DNA. The germline gives CDR1 SGHNT, CDR2 YENEEA. The CDR3 spans 14 residues, counting both ends. CDR3 protein: CASSSSGVFNEQFF.

This clone was counted only a few times. The J gene is TRBJ1-6, the V gene TRBV5-1; TRBD1 agrees at 7 bases. V dropped 0 bases and J dropped 9; count of bases not matched to a gene: 6. In germline, CDR1 is SGHRS, CDR2 YFSETQ. This CDR3 is built from 15 residues. The chain's CDR3 is CASSLGDSNLSPLHF. In DNA, the CDR3 is TGCGCCAGCAGCTTGGGGGACAGTAACCTTTCACCCCTCCACTTT. The entire variable domain, with the rest obtained from reference TRBV5-1 and TRBJ1-6, is as follows: KAGVTQTPRYLIKTRGQQVTLSCSPISGHRSVSWYQQTPGQGLQFLFEYFSETQRNKGNFPGRFSGRQFSNSRSEMNVSTLELGDSALYLCASSLGDSNLSPLHFGNGTRLTVT.

CDR3 in amino acids: CASQAPGATNEKLFF. The CDR3 nucleotides read TGTGCCTCCCAAGCTCCAGGGGCAACTAATGAAAAACTGTTTTTT. The rearrangement joins TRBV19 to TRBJ1-4; maybe TRBD1 (6 bases). The CDR3 length is 15 residues. V was shortened by 11 bases and J by 0 bases, with 16 bases between the two germline ends. Per germline, CDR1 LNHDA and CDR2 SQIVND (reference sequence).

This rearrangement joins TRBV14 to TRBJ1-4, with D perhaps matching TRBD1 (5 bases). Germline values: CDR1 SGHDN, CDR2 FVKESK. With 5 bases removed from V and 3 bases from J, the gap between germline ends came to 16 bases. CDR3 length: 16 amino acids. The CDR3: CASSRTSGLSNEKLFF. CDR3 nucleotide sequence: TGTGCCAGCAGCAGAACCTCAGGGTTGTCTAATGAAAAACTGTTTTTT.

The genes are TRBV24-1 and TRBJ1-2; TRBD1 matches at 7 bases. Germline CDR1 reads KGHDR; CDR2 reads SFDVKD. The V segment lost 7 bases and the J segment 7 bases; nucleotides outside the gene matches: 14. This CDR3 spans 15 amino acids. Here the CDR3 DNA reads TGTGCCACCAGGTCCACGGTGCAGGGGGAGATTGGCTACACCTTC. Its translation: CATRSTVQGEIGYTF.